This T cell receptor (beta chain) stems from a study of spatial heterogeneity in lung cancer. Study summary: Where available, sequencing covered follow-up PBMC samples, taken at a median of around two years after resection.

Each CDR3 protein is one row after TCRdb ran MiXCR on the 5' RACE reads. The table includes roughly 29,000 distinct CDR3 sequences, less than 6.5% detected once. This CDR3 region has 13 residues. Trimming cost V 6 bases and J 5 bases, with 10 bases left between them. Ten or more counts support this clonotype. Time point noted: blood at routine non-recurrence follow-up after resection. Tumor, nontumor lung or frozen PBMC supplied whole RNA, sequenced without sorting. The input for sequencing was PBMCs, taken at follow-up. This clonotype was obtained from a female donor with early-stage non-small cell lung cancer. The chain uses TRBV12-3 or TRBV12-4 and TRBJ1-4; D call uncertain. CDR3: CASSLMQNEKLFF. The CDR3 bases are TGTGCCAGCAGCCTCATGCAAAATGAAAAACTGTTTTTT.